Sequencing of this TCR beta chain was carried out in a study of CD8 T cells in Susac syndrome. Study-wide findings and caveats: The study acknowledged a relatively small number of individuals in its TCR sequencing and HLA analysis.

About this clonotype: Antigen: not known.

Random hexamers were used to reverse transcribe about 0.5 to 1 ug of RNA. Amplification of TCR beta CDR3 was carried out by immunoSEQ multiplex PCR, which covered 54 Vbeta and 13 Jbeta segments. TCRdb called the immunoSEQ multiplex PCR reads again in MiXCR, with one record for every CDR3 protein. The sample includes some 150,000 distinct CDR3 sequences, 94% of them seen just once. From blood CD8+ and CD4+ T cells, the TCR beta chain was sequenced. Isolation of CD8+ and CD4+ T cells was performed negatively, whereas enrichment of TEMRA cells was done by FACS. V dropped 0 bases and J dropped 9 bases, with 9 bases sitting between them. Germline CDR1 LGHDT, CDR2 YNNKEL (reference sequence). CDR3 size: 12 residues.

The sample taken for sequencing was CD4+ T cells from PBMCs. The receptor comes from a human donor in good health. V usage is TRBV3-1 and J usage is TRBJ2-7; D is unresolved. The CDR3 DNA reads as TGTGCCAGCAGCCAAGATGAGAGGTTGCAGTACTTC. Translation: CASSQDERLQYF.